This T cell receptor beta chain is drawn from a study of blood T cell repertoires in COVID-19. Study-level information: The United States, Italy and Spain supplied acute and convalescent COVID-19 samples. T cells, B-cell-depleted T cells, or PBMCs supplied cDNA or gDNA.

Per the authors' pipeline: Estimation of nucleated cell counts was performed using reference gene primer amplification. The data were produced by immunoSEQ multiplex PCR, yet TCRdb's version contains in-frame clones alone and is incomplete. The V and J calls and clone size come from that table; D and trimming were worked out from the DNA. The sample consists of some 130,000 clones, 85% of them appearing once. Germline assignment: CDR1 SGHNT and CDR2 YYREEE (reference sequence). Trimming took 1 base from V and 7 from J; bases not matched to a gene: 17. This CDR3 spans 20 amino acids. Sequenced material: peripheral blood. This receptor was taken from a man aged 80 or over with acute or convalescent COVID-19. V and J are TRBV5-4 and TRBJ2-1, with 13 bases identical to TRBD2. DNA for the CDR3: TGTGCCAGCAGCTTGAGCTTCAAACCGGGGACTAGCGGGACCGGGAATGAGCAGTTCTTC. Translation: CASSLSFKPGTSGTGNEQFF.